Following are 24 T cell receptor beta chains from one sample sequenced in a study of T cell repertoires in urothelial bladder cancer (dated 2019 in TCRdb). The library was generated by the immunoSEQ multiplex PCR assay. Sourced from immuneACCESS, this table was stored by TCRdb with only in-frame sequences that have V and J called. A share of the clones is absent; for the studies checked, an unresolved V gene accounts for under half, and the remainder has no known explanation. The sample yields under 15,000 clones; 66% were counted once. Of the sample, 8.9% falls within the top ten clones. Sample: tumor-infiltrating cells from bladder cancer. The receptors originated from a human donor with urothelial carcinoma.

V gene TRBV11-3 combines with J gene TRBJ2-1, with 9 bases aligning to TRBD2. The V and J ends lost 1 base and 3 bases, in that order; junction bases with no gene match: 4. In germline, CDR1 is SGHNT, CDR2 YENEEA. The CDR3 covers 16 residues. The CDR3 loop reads CASSLVWRGGYNEQFF. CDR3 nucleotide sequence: TGTGCCAGCAGCTTAGTCTGGCGGGGGGGCTACAATGAGCAGTTCTTC.

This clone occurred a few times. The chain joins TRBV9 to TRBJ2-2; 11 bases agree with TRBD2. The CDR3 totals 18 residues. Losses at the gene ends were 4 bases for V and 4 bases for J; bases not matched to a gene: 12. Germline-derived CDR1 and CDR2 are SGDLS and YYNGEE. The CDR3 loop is CASSPAGLAVRGTGELFF. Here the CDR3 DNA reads TGTGCCAGCAGCCCCGCGGGACTAGCGGTTAGAGGCACCGGGGAGCTGTTTTTT.

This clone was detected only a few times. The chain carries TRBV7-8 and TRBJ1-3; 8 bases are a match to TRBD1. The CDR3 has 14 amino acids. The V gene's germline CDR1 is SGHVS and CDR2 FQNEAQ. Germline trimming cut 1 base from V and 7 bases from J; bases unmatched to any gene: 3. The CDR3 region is CASSLDRGSNTIYF. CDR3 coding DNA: TGTGCCAGCAGCTTAGACAGGGGGTCGAACACCATATATTTT.

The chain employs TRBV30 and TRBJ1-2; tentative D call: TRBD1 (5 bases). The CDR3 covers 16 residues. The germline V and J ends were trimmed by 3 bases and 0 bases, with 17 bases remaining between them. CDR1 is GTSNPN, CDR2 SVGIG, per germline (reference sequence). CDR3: CAWRNRQRPSNYGYTF. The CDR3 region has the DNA TGTGCCTGGAGGAACCGACAGCGCCCCTCTAACTATGGCTACACCTTC.

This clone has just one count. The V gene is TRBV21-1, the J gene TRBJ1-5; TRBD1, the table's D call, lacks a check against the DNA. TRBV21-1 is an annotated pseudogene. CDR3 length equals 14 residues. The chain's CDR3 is CASSVQGLNQPQHF. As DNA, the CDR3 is TGTGCCAGCAGTGTACAGGGGTTGAACCAGCCCCAGCATTTT.

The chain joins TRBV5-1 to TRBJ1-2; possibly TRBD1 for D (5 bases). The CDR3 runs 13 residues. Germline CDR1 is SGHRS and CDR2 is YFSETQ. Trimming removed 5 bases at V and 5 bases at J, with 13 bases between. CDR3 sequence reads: CASRRGAHYGYTF. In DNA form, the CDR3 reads TGCGCCAGCAGAAGAGGGGCGCATTATGGCTACACCTTC.

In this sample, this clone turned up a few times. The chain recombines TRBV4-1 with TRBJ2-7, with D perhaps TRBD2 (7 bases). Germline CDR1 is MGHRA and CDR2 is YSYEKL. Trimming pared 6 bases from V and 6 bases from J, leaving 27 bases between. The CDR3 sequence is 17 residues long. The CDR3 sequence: CASRFKGGAGSPREQYV. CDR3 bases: TGCGCCAGCAGGTTCAAAGGGGGGGCAGGGAGCCCCCGCGAGCAGTACGTC.

The CDR3 loop is CASKVQSGSSYEQYF. The CDR3 DNA sequence: TGTGCCAGCAAGGTCCAGAGCGGGAGCTCCTACGAGCAGTACTTC. The chain joins TRBV2 to TRBJ2-7, with 8 bases aligning to TRBD2. The CDR3 runs 15 residues. V lost 7 bases to trimming and J lost 0 bases; unmatched junction nucleotides: 8. Germline lookup yields CDR1 SNHLY and CDR2 FYNNEI.

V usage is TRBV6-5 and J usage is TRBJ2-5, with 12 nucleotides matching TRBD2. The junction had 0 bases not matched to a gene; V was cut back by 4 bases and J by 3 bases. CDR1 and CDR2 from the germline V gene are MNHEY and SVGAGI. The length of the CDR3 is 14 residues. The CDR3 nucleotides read TGTGCCAGCAGTTGGACTAGCGGGGAAGAGACCCAGTACTTC. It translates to CASSWTSGEETQYF.

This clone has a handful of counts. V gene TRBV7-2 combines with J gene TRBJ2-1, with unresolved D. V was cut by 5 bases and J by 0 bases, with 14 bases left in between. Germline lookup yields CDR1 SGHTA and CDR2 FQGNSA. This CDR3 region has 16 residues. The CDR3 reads CASSPSMRISYNEQFF. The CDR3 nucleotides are TGTGCCAGCAGCCCCTCAATGAGGATCTCCTACAATGAGCAGTTCTTC.

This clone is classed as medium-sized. CDR3 in DNA: TGCGCCAGCAGCTTAGGACAGACCCCCACTGGAAACACCATATATTTT. It is translated as CASSLGQTPTGNTIYF. The chain joins TRBV5-1 to TRBJ1-3, with D possibly being TRBD1 (6 bases). Germline values: CDR1 SGHRS, CDR2 YFSETQ. Trimming cost V 2 bases and J 2 bases, with 14 bases left between them. This CDR3 has 16 amino acids.

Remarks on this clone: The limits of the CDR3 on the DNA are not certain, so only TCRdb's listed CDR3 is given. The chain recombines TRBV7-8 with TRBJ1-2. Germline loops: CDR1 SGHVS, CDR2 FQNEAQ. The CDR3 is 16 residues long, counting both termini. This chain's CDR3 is CASSLFGEGIFYGYTF.

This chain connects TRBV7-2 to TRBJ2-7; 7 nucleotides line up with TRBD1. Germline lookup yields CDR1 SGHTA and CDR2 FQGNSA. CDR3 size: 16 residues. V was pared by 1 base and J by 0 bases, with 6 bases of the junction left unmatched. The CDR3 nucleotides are TGTGCCAGCAGCTTAGGGATGGACAGGATCTCCTACGAGCAGTACTTC. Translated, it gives CASSLGMDRISYEQYF.

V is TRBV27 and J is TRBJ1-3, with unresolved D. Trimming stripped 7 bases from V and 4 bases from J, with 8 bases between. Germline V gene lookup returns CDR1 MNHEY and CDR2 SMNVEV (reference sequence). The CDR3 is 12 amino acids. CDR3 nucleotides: TGTGCCAGCACCCCCGCCGGAAACACCATATATTTT. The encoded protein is CASTPAGNTIYF.

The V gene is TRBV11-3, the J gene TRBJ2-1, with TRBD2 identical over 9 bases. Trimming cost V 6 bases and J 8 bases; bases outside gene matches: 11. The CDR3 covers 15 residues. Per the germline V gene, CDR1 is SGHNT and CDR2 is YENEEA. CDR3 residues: CASSPGAGGRYEQFF. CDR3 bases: TGTGCCAGCAGTCCGGGAGCGGGGGGAAGGTATGAGCAGTTCTTC.

This chain's CDR3 is CASSQEFEKLFF. In nucleotides, the CDR3 is TGCGCCAGCAGCCAAGAATTTGAAAAACTGTTTTTT. The rearrangement joins TRBV4-3 to TRBJ1-4; unclear D gene. The CDR3 length is 12 residues. The germline CDR1 and CDR2 sequences are LGHNA and YSLEER. Deletions cut 0 bases from V and 7 bases from J, with 3 bases between.

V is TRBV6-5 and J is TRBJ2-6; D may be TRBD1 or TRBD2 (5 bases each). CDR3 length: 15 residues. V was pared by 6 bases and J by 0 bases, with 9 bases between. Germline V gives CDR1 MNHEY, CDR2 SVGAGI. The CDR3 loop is CASSPGSSGANVLTF. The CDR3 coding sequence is TGTGCCAGCAGCCCAGGGAGCTCTGGGGCCAACGTCCTGACTTTC.

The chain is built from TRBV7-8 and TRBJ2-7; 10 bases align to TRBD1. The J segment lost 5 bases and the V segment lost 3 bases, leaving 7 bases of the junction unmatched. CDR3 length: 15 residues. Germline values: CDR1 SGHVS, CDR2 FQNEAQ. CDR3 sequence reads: CASSFPGTGADEQYF. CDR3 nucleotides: TGTGCCAGCAGCTTCCCGGGGACAGGGGCCGACGAGCAGTACTTC.

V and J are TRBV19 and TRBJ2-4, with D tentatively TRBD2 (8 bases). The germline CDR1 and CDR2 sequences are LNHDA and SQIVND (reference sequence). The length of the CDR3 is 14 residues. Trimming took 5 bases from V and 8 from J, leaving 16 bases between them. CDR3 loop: CASSPRQGLDIQYF. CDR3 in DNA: TGTGCCAGTAGTCCCCGACAGGGACTAGACATTCAGTACTTC. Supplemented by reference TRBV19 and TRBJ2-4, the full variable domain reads DGGITQSPKYLFRKEGQNVTLSCEQNLNHDAMYWYRQDPGQGLRLIYYSQIVNDFQKGDIAEGYSVSREKKESFPLTVTSAQKNPTAFYLCASSPRQGLDIQYFGAGTRLSVL.

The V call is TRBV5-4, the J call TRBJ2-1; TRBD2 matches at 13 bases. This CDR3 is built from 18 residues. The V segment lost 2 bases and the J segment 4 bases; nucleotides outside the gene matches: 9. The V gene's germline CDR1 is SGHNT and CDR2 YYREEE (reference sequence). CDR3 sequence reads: CASSFVLLAGGNYNEQFF. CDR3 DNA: TGTGCCAGCAGCTTTGTTCTACTAGCGGGGGGGAATTACAATGAGCAGTTCTTC.

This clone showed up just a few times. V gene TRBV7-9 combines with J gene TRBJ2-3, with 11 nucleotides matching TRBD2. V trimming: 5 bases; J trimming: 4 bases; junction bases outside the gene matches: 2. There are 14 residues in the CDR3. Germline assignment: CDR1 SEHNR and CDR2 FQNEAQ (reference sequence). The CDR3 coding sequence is TGTGCCAGCAGCCGGGGACTAGCGGCAGATACGCAGTATTTT. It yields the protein CASSRGLAADTQYF.

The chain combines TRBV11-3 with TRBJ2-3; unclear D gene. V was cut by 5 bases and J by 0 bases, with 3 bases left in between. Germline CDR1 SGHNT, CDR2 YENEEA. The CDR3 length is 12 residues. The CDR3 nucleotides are TGTGCCAGCAGCACAAGCACAGATACGCAGTATTTT. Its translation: CASSTSTDTQYF. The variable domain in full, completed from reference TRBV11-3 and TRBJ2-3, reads EAGVVQSPRYKIIEKKQPVAFWCNPISGHNTLYWYLQNLGQGPELLIRYENEEAVDDSQLPKDRFSAERLKGVDSTLKIQPAELGDSAVYLCASSTSTDTQYFGPGTRLTVL.

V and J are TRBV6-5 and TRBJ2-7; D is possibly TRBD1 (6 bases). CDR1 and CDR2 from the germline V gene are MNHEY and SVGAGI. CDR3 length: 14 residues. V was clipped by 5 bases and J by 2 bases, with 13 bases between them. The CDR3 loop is CASSRSGTTYEQYF. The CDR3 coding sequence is TGTGCCAGCAGTCGCTCCGGGACAACCTACGAGCAGTACTTC.

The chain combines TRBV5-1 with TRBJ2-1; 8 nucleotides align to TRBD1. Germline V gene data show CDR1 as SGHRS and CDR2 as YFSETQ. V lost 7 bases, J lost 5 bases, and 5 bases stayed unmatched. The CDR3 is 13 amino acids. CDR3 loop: CASHGQGNNEQFF. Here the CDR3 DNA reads TGCGCCAGCCACGGACAGGGAAACAATGAGCAGTTCTTC.